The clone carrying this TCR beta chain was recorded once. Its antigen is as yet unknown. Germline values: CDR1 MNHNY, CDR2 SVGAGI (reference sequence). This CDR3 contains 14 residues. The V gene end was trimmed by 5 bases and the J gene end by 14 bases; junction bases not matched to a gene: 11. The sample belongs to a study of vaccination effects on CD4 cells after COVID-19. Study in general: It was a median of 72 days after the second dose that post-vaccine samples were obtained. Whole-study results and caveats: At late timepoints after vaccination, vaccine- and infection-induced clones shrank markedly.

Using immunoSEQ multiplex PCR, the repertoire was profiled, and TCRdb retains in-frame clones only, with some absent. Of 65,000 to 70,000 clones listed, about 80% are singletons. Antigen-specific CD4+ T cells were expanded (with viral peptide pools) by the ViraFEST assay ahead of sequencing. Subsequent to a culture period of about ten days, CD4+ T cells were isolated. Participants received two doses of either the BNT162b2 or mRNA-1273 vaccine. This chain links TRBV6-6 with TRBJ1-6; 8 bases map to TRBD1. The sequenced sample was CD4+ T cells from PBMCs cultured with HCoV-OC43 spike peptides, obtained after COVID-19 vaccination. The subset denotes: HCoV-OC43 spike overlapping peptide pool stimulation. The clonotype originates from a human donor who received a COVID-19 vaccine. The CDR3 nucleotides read TGTGCCAGCAGTACCGGACAGGGAATTAAGACCCTCCACTTT. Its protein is CASSTGQGIKTLHF.